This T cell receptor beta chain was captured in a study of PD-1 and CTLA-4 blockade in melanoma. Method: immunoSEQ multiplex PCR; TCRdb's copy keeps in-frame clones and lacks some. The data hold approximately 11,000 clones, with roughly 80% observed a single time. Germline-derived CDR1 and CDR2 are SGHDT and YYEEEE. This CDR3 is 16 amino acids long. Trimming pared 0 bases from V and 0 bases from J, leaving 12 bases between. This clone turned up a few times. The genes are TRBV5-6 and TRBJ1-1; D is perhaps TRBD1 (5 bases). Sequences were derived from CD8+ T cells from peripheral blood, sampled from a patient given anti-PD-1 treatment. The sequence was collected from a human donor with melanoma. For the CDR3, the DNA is TGTGCCAGCAGCTTGGCATGGGGCGACATGAACACTGAAGCTTTCTTT. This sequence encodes CASSLAWGDMNTEAFF.